A single sample gave rise to the 19 T cell receptor beta chains below, sequenced in a study of cytomegalovirus exposure and HLA in healthy donors. Assay used: immunoSEQ multiplex PCR; TCRdb lists only in-frame clones, some missing. The table shows over 250,000 clones, with 80% to 90% occurring only once. Sequenced sample: PBMCs. These receptors were obtained from a woman younger than 35 in good health and CMV-seronegative.

This chain uses TRBV19 with TRBJ2-7; 7 bases fit TRBD1. The CDR3 covers 15 residues. Looked up from germline, CDR1 is LNHDA and CDR2 is SQIVND (reference sequence). Losses at the gene ends were 5 bases for V and 0 bases for J; bases not matched to a gene: 7. CDR3 sequence reads: CASSSAQGFSYEQYF. In DNA form, the CDR3 reads TGTGCCAGTAGTTCCGCACAGGGGTTCTCCTACGAGCAGTACTTC.

Regarding this clone: Additional DNA sequences in this sample encode the identical CDR3. The rearrangement uses TRBV6-1 and TRBJ2-7; TRBD1 matches 12 bases. J was trimmed by 5 bases and V by 6 bases; bases with no gene match: 2. The CDR3 contains 13 residues. Looked up from germline, CDR1 is MNHNS and CDR2 is SASEGT. CDR3 protein: CASSRDRGHEQYF. CDR3 bases: TGTGCCAGCAGCCGGGACAGGGGGCACGAGCAGTACTTC.

The J gene is TRBJ1-4, the V gene TRBV5-6; 7 bases align to TRBD1. Germline lookup yields CDR1 SGHDT and CDR2 YYEEEE. This CDR3 is built from 16 residues. V trimming: 0 bases; J trimming: 0 bases; junction bases outside the gene matches: 2. The CDR3 DNA reads TGTGCCAGCAGCTTGGCCGGGACAGCAACTAATGAAAAACTGTTTTTT. It codes for CASSLAGTATNEKLFF.

V usage is TRBV6-5 and J usage is TRBJ2-1, with D maybe TRBD2 (5 bases). V dropped 6 bases and J dropped 3 bases, with 12 bases sitting between them. Germline V gene lookup returns CDR1 MNHEY and CDR2 SVGAGI. There are 14 residues in the CDR3. CDR3 bases: TGTGCCAGCAGGAGCGCGGAGGACTACAATGAGCAGTTCTTC. It encodes CASRSAEDYNEQFF.

The rearrangement links TRBV10-2 to TRBJ1-1; 7 bases are a match to TRBD1. The CDR3 consists of 15 residues. The germline CDR1 and CDR2 sequences are WSHSY and SAAADI. Unmatched junction bases numbered 7, after V lost 6 bases and J lost 0 bases. The CDR3 reads CASSWTGPMNTEAFF. DNA of the CDR3: TGCGCCAGCAGCTGGACAGGACCGATGAACACTGAAGCTTTCTTT.

This chain joins TRBV18 and TRBJ2-7, with D tentatively TRBD2 (5 bases). Germline V lookup: CDR1 KGHSH, CDR2 LQKENI. This CDR3 has 12 amino acids. V lost 6 bases and J lost 5, with 11 bases in between. In DNA form, the CDR3 reads TGTGCCAGCTCCCCCGCCGGGGACGAGCAGTACTTC. Translation gives CASSPAGDEQYF.

The chain uses TRBV7-9 and TRBJ2-7; D possibly corresponds to TRBD1 (6 bases). Germline V gene sequence: CDR1 SEHNR, CDR2 FQNEAQ (reference sequence). Trimming shortened V by 0 bases and J by 0 bases, and 9 bases separated the two germline ends. The length of the CDR3 is 15 residues. CDR3 nucleotide sequence: TGTGCCAGCAGCTTAGCGAAGGACAGCTCCTACGAGCAGTACTTC. Amino acid sequence: CASSLAKDSSYEQYF.

The chain recombines TRBV5-6 with TRBJ1-2, with 7 nucleotides matching TRBD1. Germline V lookup: CDR1 SGHDT, CDR2 YYEEEE. The J segment lost 4 bases and the V segment lost 4 bases, leaving 4 bases of the junction unmatched. CDR3 length: 13 residues. In nucleotides, the CDR3 is TGTGCCAGCAGCAGGGGGCTCAGCTATGGCTACACCTTC. Amino acid sequence: CASSRGLSYGYTF. Combining the CDR3 with reference TRBV5-6 and TRBJ1-2 gives the whole variable domain DAGVTQSPTHLIKTRGQQVTLRCSPKSGHDTVSWYQQALGQGPQFIFQYYEEEERQRGNFPDRFSGHQFPNYSSELNVNALLLGDSALYLCASSRGLSYGYTFGSGTRLTVV.

The genes are TRBV4-1 and TRBJ2-7; 11 bases fit TRBD2. Germline assignment: CDR1 MGHRA and CDR2 YSYEKL. The CDR3 is made up of 15 amino acids. The V gene end was trimmed by 2 bases and the J gene end by 7 bases; junction bases not matched to a gene: 7. This CDR3 reads CASSQPTSGSWEQYF. Written as DNA, the CDR3 is TGCGCCAGCAGCCAACCAACTAGCGGGAGTTGGGAGCAGTACTTC.

The chain couples TRBV4-3 to TRBJ1-1; D might be TRBD1 (5 bases). The CDR3 length is 14 residues. Trimming shortened V by 1 base and J by 4 bases, and 10 bases separated the two germline ends. Germline values: CDR1 LGHNA, CDR2 YSLEER. This chain's CDR3 is CASSQVQGGTEAFF. The CDR3 DNA sequence: TGCGCCAGCAGCCAAGTTCAGGGAGGCACTGAAGCTTTCTTT.

This clone was recorded only once. The V and J genes are TRBV19 and TRBJ2-3, with 12 bases fitting TRBD1. This CDR3 contains 16 residues. Trimming at V came to 9 bases and at J to 5 bases, leaving 12 bases not matched to a gene. Per germline, CDR1 LNHDA and CDR2 SQIVND (reference sequence). The CDR3 loop is CASTRSGTGGVDTQYF. As DNA, the CDR3 is TGTGCCAGCACGCGATCCGGGACAGGGGGCGTAGATACGCAGTATTTT.

This clone has just one count. V usage is TRBV7-3 and J usage is TRBJ2-3; a possible D gene is TRBD2 (5 bases). The CDR3 sequence is 15 residues long. Germline CDR1 and CDR2: SGHTA and FQGTGA. Trimming took off 5 bases at V and 1 base at J, with 13 bases between the two ends. DNA of the CDR3: TGTGCCAGCAGCCCCCGGGGTCCGGGCACAGATACGCAGTATTTT. Its translation: CASSPRGPGTDTQYF.

The V and J genes are TRBV28 and TRBJ1-2; the D is unclear. V lost 8 bases, J lost 6 bases, and 10 bases lay in between. The CDR3 length is 11 residues. In germline, CDR1 is MDHEN, CDR2 SYDVKM. The CDR3 region has the DNA TGTGCCAGCCGGGAGTTCGATGGCTACACCTTC. Translation: CASREFDGYTF.

The chain joins TRBV19 to TRBJ1-2, with 8 bases identical to TRBD1. There are 16 residues in the CDR3. Germline CDR1 reads LNHDA; CDR2 reads SQIVND (reference sequence). The junction had 9 bases not matched to a gene; V was cut back by 3 bases and J by 3 bases. The CDR3 sequence is CASSINRGQAYYGYTF. CDR3 nucleotide sequence: TGTGCCAGTAGTATCAACCGGGGACAGGCCTACTATGGCTACACCTTC.

The chain is built from TRBV27 and TRBJ1-2; maybe TRBD1 (6 bases). This CDR3 region has 16 residues. Trimming stripped 5 bases from V and 3 bases from J, with 19 bases between. CDR1 MNHEY and CDR2 SMNVEV come from the germline V gene (reference sequence). The DNA for the CDR3 is TGTGCCAGCAGTCCCCAATGGCAGGGGTTATACTATGGCTACACCTTC. It specifies CASSPQWQGLYYGYTF.

The chain is built from TRBV29-1 and TRBJ2-1, with D perhaps matching TRBD2 (6 bases). Trimming shortened V by 6 bases and J by 1 base, and 13 bases separated the two germline ends. CDR3 length: 14 amino acids. Germline lookup yields CDR1 SQVTM and CDR2 ANQGSEA. The CDR3 bases are TGCAGCGTCGCCGGGACTTTATCCTACAATGAGCAGTTCTTC. Its translation: CSVAGTLSYNEQFF.

This rearrangement joins TRBV7-8 to TRBJ1-1; D is ambiguous. Germline CDR1 SGHVS, CDR2 FQNEAQ. V dropped 1 base and J dropped 4 bases, with 10 bases sitting between them. The CDR3 totals 14 residues. This chain's CDR3 is CASSLGVLATEAFF. The CDR3 DNA reads as TGTGCCAGCAGCTTAGGAGTGTTAGCCACTGAAGCTTTCTTT.

The J gene is TRBJ1-2, the V gene TRBV4-1; 7 nucleotides match TRBD1. Looked up from germline, CDR1 is MGHRA and CDR2 is YSYEKL. V was pared by 1 base and J by 6 bases, with 14 bases of the junction left unmatched. CDR3 length: 17 residues. The CDR3 DNA follows: TGCGCCAGCAGCCAAGCAAAGAAAGACAGGGCAAAGAATGGCTACACCTTC. Its protein product is CASSQAKKDRAKNGYTF.

The chain has TRBV30 and TRBJ1-5; 10 bases agree with TRBD1. CDR1 and CDR2 (germline): GTSNPN, SVGIG (reference sequence). CDR3 length equals 17 residues. Germline trimming cut 0 bases from V and 2 bases from J; bases unmatched to any gene: 7. In nucleotides, the CDR3 is TGTGCCTGGAGTGTAACCCGGACAGGGGGAGGCAATCAGCCCCAGCATTTT. Encoded protein: CAWSVTRTGGGNQPQHF.